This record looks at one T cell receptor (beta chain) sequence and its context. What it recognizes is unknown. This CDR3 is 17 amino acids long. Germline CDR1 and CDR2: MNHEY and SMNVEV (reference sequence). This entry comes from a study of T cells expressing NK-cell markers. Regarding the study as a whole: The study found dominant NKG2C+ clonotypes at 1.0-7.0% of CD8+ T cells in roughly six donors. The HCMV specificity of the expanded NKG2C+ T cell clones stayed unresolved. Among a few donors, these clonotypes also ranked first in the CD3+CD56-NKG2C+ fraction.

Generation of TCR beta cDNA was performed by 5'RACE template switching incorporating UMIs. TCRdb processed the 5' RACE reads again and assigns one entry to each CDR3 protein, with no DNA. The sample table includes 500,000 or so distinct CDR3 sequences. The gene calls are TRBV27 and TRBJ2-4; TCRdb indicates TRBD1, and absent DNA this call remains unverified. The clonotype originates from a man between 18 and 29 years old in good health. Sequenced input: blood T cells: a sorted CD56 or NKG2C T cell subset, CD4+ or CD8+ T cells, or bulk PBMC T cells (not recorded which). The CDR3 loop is CASSLWAGELAKNIQYF.